This is a list of T cell receptor beta chains from one sample in a study of technical replicates of blood from a handful of donors. This table comes from immunoSEQ multiplex PCR, and its TCRdb copy is limited to in-frame clones, with some not included. The sample carries roughly 90,000 clones, 85% to 95% recorded once. Sequenced material: T cells isolated from PBMCs. The receptors were gathered from a human donor in good health. Both conserved end residues are part of each CDR3. The D gene is left open where the match is weak. Size tells how often a clone was seen (once, few, many) or the class of an expanded clone, and some rows leave it out.

v_gene,j_gene,d_gene,abundance,CDR3aa,CDR3nt
TRBV2,TRBJ2-5,TRBD2,-,CASSDVGGTETQYF,TGTGCCAGCAGTGATGTGGGGGGGACAGAGACCCAGTACTTC
TRBV10-3,TRBJ1-4,TRBD1,-,CAISKGQTTNEKLFF,TGTGCCATCAGTAAGGGACAGACAACTAATGAAAAACTGTTTTTT
TRBV29-1,TRBJ1-5,-,-,CSVRIEGVDQPQHF,TGCAGCGTTCGTATTGAGGGGGTCGATCAGCCCCAGCATTTT
TRBV11-3,TRBJ1-6,-,-,CASSSPGGEGYNSPLHF,TGTGCCAGCAGCTCGCCGGGAGGGGAAGGCTATAATTCACCCCTCCACTTT
TRBV7-7,TRBJ2-3,TRBD2,-,CASSPRLTSGGYDTQYF,TGTGCTAGCAGCCCCCGACTGACTAGCGGGGGATACGATACGCAGTATTTT
TRBV5-6,TRBJ1-3,-,-,CASSFPDSPPGNTIYF,TGTGCCAGCAGCTTCCCGGACAGCCCACCTGGAAACACCATATATTTT
TRBV6-5,TRBJ2-1,-,-,CASSYSQVGGDNEQFF,TGTGCCAGCAGTTACTCCCAGGTGGGGGGAGACAATGAGCAGTTCTTC
TRBV7-6,TRBJ2-5,TRBD2,-,CASSSLSGGGGAGSVETQYF,TGTGCCAGCAGCTCCTTGTCGGGTGGCGGGGGGGCCGGGAGTGTGGAGACCCAGTACTTC
TRBV5-4,TRBJ2-1,TRBD2,-,CASSLNWGGGGLSYNEQFF,TGTGCCAGCAGCTTGAATTGGGGCGGGGGAGGTTTGTCCTACAATGAGCAGTTCTTC
TRBV5-6,TRBJ1-3,-,once,CASSLDRAGGNTIYF,TGTGCCAGCAGCTTGGACAGGGCAGGTGGAAACACCATATATTTT
TRBV5-6,TRBJ2-3,-,-,CASSLGYPLGGQHTDTQYF,TGTGCCAGCAGCTTGGGCTACCCGCTAGGGGGTCAACACACAGATACGCAGTATTTT
TRBV7-2,TRBJ1-4,-,-,CASSPQGEKLFF,TGTGCCAGCAGCCCCCAGGGAGAAAAACTGTTTTTT
TRBV28,TRBJ1-1,TRBD1,-,CASSLSLGQGPLNTEAFF,TGTGCCAGCAGTTTATCCTTGGGACAGGGGCCCTTGAACACTGAAGCTTTCTTT
TRBV11-3,TRBJ1-1,TRBD1,once,CASSGGQDLNTEAFF,TGTGCCAGCAGCGGGGGACAGGATTTGAACACTGAAGCTTTCTTT
TRBV5-6,TRBJ1-6,TRBD1,-,CASSPGTGGSPLHF,TGTGCCAGCAGCCCTGGGACAGGGGGCTCACCCCTCCACTTT
TRBV28,TRBJ2-7,-,-,CASSFPQGPHYEQYF,TGTGCCAGCAGTTTCCCCCAGGGTCCCCACTACGAGCAGTACTTC
TRBV19,TRBJ2-1,-,-,CASSIASSYNEQFF,TGTGCCAGTAGTATAGCGAGCTCCTACAATGAGCAGTTCTTC
TRBV30,TRBJ2-1,-,-,CAWSLLAKNEQFF,TGTGCCTGGAGTTTACTCGCAAAAAATGAGCAGTTCTTC
TRBV9,TRBJ2-1,TRBD2,-,CASSVDLAGGPGNEQFF,TGTGCCAGCAGCGTAGACCTAGCGGGAGGGCCAGGCAATGAGCAGTTCTTC
TRBV27,TRBJ2-7,TRBD2,-,CASSLGGGGGTYEQYF,TGTGCCAGCAGTTTAGGGGGTGGCGGGGGGACCTACGAGCAGTACTTC
TRBV27,TRBJ2-7,-,-,CASSFGLNYEQYF,TGTGCCAGCAGTTTCGGACTGAACTACGAGCAGTACTTC
TRBV4-2,TRBJ1-6,-,-,CASSAAADFYNSPLHF,TGTGCCAGCAGCGCCGCGGCGGACTTCTATAATTCACCCCTCCACTTT
TRBV28,TRBJ2-1,TRBD2,-,CASSLSTAGGVNEQFF,TGTGCCAGCAGTTTATCGACAGCGGGAGGTGTAAATGAGCAGTTCTTC
TRBV19,TRBJ1-1,-,-,CASSRGDLMNTEAFF,TGTGCCAGTAGTAGAGGGGACTTAATGAACACTGAAGCTTTCTTT
TRBV2,TRBJ2-6,-,-,CASRAQGSSGANVLTF,TGTGCCAGCAGGGCACAGGGAAGCTCTGGGGCCAACGTCCTGACTTTC
TRBV18,TRBJ1-2,-,once,CASSPAGPGDGYTF,TGTGCCAGCTCACCAGCAGGGCCTGGGGATGGCTACACCTTC
TRBV7-2,TRBJ1-1,-,-,CASSRIFLAEAFF,TGTGCCAGCAGCCGTATTTTTCTCGCTGAAGCTTTCTTT
TRBV4-1,TRBJ1-3,-,-,CASSRQGWVLNGNTIYF,TGCGCCAGCAGCCGGCAGGGTTGGGTCTTAAATGGAAACACCATATATTTT
TRBV6-5,TRBJ2-1,TRBD2,-,CASRIRTSGYNEQFF,TGTGCCAGCAGAATCAGGACTAGCGGTTACAATGAGCAGTTCTTC
TRBV4-2,TRBJ2-1,-,-,CASSQRGTGKYNEQFF,TGTGCCAGCAGCCAACGCGGGACTGGAAAGTACAATGAGCAGTTCTTC
TRBV9,TRBJ2-1,TRBD2,-,CASSVSGSLGYEQFF,TGTGCCAGCAGCGTAAGCGGGAGCTTAGGGTATGAGCAGTTCTTC
TRBV9,TRBJ2-1,TRBD2,-,CASKGGLDSYNEQFF,TGTGCCAGCAAGGGGGGACTAGACAGTTACAATGAGCAGTTCTTC
TRBV6-6,TRBJ1-3,TRBD1,-,CASSYGTGVGGNTIYF,TGTGCCAGCAGTTACGGGACAGGGGTGGGTGGAAACACCATATATTTT
TRBV9,TRBJ2-2,TRBD1,-,CASSVETGELTGELFF,TGTGCCAGCAGCGTAGAAACAGGGGAATTAACCGGGGAGCTGTTTTTT
TRBV19,TRBJ2-7,-,-,CASSIQQGYEQYF,TGTGCCAGTAGTATCCAACAGGGCTACGAGCAGTACTTC
TRBV5-1,TRBJ2-7,-,-,CASSFAGKNSYEQYF,TGCGCCAGCAGCTTCGCGGGGAAAAATTCCTACGAGCAGTACTTC
TRBV7-2,TRBJ1-2,TRBD1,-,CASSLARTGGGYTF,TGTGCCAGCAGCTTAGCGCGGACAGGGGGAGGCTACACCTTC
TRBV27,TRBJ1-1,-,-,CASSFGGAGTEAFF,TGTGCCAGCAGTTTCGGGGGGGCGGGTACTGAAGCTTTCTTT
TRBV19,TRBJ2-1,-,-,CASSIPLELNEQFF,TGTGCCAGTAGTATACCCCTTGAGCTCAATGAGCAGTTCTTC
TRBV9,TRBJ1-5,-,-,CASSVGPGNQPQHF,TGTGCCAGCAGCGTAGGTCCGGGCAATCAGCCCCAGCATTTT
TRBV9,TRBJ2-1,TRBD2,-,CASSVPTSGRYNEQFF,TGTGCCAGCAGCGTCCCGACTAGCGGGAGATACAATGAGCAGTTCTTC
TRBV5-1,TRBJ2-7,-,-,CASSLVPSGVSYEQYF,TGCGCCAGCAGCTTGGTTCCCTCAGGGGTCTCCTACGAGCAGTACTTC